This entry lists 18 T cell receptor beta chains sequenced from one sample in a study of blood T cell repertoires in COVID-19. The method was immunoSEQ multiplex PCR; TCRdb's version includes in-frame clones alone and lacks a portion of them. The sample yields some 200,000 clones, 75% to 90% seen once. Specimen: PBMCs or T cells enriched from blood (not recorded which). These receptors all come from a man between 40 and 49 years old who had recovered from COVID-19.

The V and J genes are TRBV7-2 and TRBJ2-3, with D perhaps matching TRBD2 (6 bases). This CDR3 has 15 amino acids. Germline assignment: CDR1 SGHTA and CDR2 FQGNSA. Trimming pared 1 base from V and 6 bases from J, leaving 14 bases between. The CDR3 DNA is TGTGCCAGCAGCTTAGGAGTACAAGGAGGGGATACGCAGTATTTT. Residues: CASSLGVQGGDTQYF.

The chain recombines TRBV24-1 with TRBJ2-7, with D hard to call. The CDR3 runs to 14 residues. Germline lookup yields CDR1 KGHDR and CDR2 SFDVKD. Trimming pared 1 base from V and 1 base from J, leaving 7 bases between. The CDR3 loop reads CATSDLRRSYEQYF. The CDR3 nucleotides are TGTGCCACCAGTGATTTACGCAGGTCCTACGAGCAGTACTTC.

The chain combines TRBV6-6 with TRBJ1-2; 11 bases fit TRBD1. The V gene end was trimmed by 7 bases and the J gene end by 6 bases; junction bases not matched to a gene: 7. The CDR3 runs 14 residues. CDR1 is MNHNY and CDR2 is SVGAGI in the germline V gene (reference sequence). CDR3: CASTRGQGANGYTF. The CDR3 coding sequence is TGTGCCAGCACCCGAGGACAGGGGGCCAATGGCTACACCTTC.

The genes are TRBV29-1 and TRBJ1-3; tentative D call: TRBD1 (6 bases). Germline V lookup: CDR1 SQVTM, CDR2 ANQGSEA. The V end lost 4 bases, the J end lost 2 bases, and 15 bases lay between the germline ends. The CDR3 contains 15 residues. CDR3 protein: CSVGWQGRAGNTIYF. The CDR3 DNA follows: TGCAGCGTTGGATGGCAGGGGCGCGCTGGAAACACCATATATTTT.

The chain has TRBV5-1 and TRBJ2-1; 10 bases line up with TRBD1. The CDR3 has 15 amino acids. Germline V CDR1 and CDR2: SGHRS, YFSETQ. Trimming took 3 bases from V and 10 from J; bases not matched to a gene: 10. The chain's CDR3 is CASSSGDRGIREQFF. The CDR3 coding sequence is TGCGCCAGCAGCTCGGGGGACAGGGGCATTAGGGAGCAGTTCTTC.

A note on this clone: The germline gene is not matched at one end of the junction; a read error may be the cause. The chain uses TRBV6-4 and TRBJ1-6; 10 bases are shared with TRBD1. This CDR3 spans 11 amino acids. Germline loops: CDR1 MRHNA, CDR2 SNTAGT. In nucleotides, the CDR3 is TGCCGGACAGGGGGGGGTTCACCCCTCCACTTT. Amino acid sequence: CRTGGGSPLHF.

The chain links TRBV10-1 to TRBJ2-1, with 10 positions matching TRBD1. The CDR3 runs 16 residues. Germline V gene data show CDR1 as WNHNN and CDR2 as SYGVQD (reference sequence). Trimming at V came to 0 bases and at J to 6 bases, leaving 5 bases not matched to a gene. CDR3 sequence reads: CASSESWRDRGNEQFF. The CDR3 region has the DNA TGCGCCAGCAGTGAGTCATGGAGGGACAGGGGCAATGAGCAGTTCTTC.

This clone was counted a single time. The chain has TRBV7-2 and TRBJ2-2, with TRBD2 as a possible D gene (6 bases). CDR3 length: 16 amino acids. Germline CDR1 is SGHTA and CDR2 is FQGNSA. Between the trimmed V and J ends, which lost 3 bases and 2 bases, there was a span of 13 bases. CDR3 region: CASSLRSGVNTGELFF. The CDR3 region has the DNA TGTGCCAGCAGCTTGAGGTCGGGGGTTAACACCGGGGAGCTGTTTTTT. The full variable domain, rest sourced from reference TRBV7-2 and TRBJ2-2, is GAGVSQSPSNKVTEKGKDVELRCDPISGHTALYWYRQSLGQGLEFLIYFQGNSAPDKSGLPSDRFSAERTGGSVSTLTIQRTQQEDSAVYLCASSLRSGVNTGELFFGEGSRLTVL.

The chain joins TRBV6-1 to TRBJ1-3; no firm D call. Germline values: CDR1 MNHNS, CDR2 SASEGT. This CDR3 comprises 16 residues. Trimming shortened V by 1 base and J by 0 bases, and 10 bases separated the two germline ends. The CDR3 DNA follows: TGTGCCAGCAGTGAAGGACGGAGGGCCTCTGGAAACACCATATATTTT. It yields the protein CASSEGRRASGNTIYF.

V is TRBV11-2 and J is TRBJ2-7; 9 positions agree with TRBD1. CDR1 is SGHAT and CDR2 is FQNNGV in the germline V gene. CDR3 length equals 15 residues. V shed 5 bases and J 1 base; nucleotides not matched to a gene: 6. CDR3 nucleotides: TGTGCCAGCAGCGAAGAGGGACAGGGTTCCTACGAGCAGTACTTC. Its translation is CASSEEGQGSYEQYF.

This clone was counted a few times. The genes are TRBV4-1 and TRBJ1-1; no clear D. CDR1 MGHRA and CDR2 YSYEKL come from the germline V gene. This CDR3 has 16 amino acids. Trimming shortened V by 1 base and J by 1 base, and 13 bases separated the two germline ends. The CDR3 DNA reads TGCGCCAGCAGCCAAGGTACTTTAACAGCGAACACTGAAGCTTTCTTT. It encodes CASSQGTLTANTEAFF.

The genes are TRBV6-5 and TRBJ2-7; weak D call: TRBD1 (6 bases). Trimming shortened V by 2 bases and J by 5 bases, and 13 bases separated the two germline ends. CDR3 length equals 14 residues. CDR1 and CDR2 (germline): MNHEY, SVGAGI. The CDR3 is CASSYVAGEHEQYF. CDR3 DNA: TGTGCCAGCAGTTACGTAGCAGGGGAACACGAGCAGTACTTC.

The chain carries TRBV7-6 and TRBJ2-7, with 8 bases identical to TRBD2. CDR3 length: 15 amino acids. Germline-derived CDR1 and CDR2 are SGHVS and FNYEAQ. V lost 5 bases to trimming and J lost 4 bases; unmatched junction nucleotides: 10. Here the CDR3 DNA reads TGTGCCAGCAGCCCCCCCGATCGGGGGGGATACGAGCAGTACTTC. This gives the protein CASSPPDRGGYEQYF.

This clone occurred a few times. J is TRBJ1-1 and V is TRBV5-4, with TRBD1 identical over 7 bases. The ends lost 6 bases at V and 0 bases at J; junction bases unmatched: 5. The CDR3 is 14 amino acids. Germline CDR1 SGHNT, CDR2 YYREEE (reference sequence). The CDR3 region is CASTQGVLNTEAFF. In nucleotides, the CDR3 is TGTGCCAGCACCCAGGGGGTGTTGAACACTGAAGCTTTCTTT.

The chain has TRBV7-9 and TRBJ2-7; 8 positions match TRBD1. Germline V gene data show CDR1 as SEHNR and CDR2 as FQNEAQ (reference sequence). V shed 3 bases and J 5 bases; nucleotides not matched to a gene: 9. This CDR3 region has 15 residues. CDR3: CASSFVTGGGNEQYF. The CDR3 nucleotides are TGTGCCAGCAGCTTCGTAACAGGGGGTGGTAACGAGCAGTACTTC.

CDR3 nucleotide sequence: TGCGCCAGCAGCGGAGACGGGAACACCGGGGAGCTGTTTTTT. This codes for CASSGDGNTGELFF. V and J are TRBV5-1 and TRBJ2-2; D unresolved. The CDR3 is 14 residues long. Germline CDR1 SGHRS, CDR2 YFSETQ. V lost 4 bases and J lost 1, with 8 bases in between.

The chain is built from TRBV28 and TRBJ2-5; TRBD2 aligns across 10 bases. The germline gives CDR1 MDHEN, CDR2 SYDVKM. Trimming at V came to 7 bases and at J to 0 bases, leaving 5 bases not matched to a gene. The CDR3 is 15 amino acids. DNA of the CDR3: TGTGCCAGCATTAGGACTAGCGGAAACCAAGAGACCCAGTACTTC. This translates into CASIRTSGNQETQYF.

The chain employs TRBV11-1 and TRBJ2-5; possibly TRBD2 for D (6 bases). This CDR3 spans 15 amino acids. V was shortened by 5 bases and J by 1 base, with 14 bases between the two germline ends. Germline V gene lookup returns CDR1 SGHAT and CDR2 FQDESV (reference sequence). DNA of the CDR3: TGTGCCAGCAGCCCCACTAGCTCTTCCCAAGAGACCCAGTACTTC. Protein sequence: CASSPTSSSQETQYF. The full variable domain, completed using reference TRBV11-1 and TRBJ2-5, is EAEVAQSPRYKITEKSQAVAFWCDPISGHATLYWYRQILGQGPELLVQFQDESVVDDSQLPKDRFSAERLKGVDSTLKIQPAELGDSAMYLCASSPTSSSQETQYFGPGTRLLVL.